The next 13 T cell receptor beta chains were all read from a single sample in a study of CD8+CD57+ T cells in acquired aplastic anemia. TCR beta VDJ and CDR3 were profiled, and genomic DNA was the template. Each CDR3 protein is one row after TCRdb ran MiXCR on the reads. The sample contains 300,000 or so distinct CDR3 sequences, roughly 53% of which appear only once. An expansion of CD8+CD57+ cells by flow cytometry had been shown in patients chosen for sequencing. The sample was sorted CD4+, CD8+, or CD8+CD57+ T cells (not recorded which) from PBMCs. These receptor sequences come from a human donor with aplastic anemia.

The chain is built from TRBV12-3 or TRBV12-4 and TRBJ2-1, with 7 bases fitting TRBD1. The V segment lost 5 bases and the J segment 5 bases; nucleotides outside the gene matches: 6. The CDR3 consists of 14 residues. Here the CDR3 DNA reads TGTGCCAGCAGTGGGACAGAACCAAACAATGAGCAGTTCTTC. This sequence encodes CASSGTEPNNEQFF.

In its sample, this clonotype was seen many times. The CDR3 sequence: CSARDLSKQFF. CDR3 coding DNA: TGCAGTGCTAGAGATTTGAGTAAACAGTTCTTC. V usage is TRBV20-1 and J usage is TRBJ2-1, with D unclear. The V end lost 0 bases, the J end lost 13 bases, and 10 bases lay between the germline ends. CDR1 is DFQATT, CDR2 SNEGSKA, per germline (reference sequence). CDR3 length equals 11 residues.

V is TRBV29-1 and J is TRBJ2-1; D uncertain. This CDR3 contains 13 residues. V lost 6 bases to trimming and J lost 12 bases, with 21 bases between them. Germline CDR1 SQVTM, CDR2 ANQGSEA. CDR3 amino acids: CSVRAPEGLWQFF. In DNA form, the CDR3 reads TGCAGCGTCCGGGCCCCGGAAGGTCTATGGCAGTTCTTC.

The chain is built from TRBV10-2 and TRBJ2-1; TRBD2 might be the D (6 bases). Per germline, CDR1 WSHSY and CDR2 SAAADI. The length of the CDR3 is 12 residues. V lost 7 bases, J lost 5 bases, and 9 bases lay in between. The CDR3, as DNA: TGCGCCAGCACGGGACTTAACAATGAGCAGTTCTTC. Protein product: CASTGLNNEQFF.

V gene TRBV19 combines with J gene TRBJ2-7, with 7 bases matching TRBD1. CDR1 and CDR2 (germline): LNHDA, SQIVND (reference sequence). The CDR3 contains 13 residues. Trimming at V came to 6 bases and at J to 4 bases, leaving 6 bases not matched to a gene. DNA of the CDR3: TGTGCCAGTAGCCCACACAGGGGTTACGAGCAGTACTTC. It yields the protein CASSPHRGYEQYF.

This clonotype showed up just once. J is TRBJ2-3 and V is TRBV24-1, with D possibly TRBD2 on 6 matching bases. The V gene's germline CDR1 is KGHDR and CDR2 SFDVKD. The CDR3 totals 16 residues. V dropped 4 bases and J dropped 0 bases, with 13 bases sitting between them. CDR3 residues: CATSDQAGHSTDTQYF. The CDR3 nucleotides read TGTGCCACCAGTGACCAAGCGGGCCATAGCACAGATACGCAGTATTTT.

This clonotype appeared a single time. V and J are TRBV5-1 and TRBJ1-5; the D is unclear. CDR3 length equals 15 residues. Germline V CDR1 and CDR2: SGHRS, YFSETQ. Between the trimmed V and J ends, which lost 0 bases and 3 bases, there was a span of 10 bases. The CDR3 bases are TGCGCCAGCAGCTTGGCAGGCTATGACAATCAGCCCCAGCATTTT. Its translation: CASSLAGYDNQPQHF.

V gene TRBV24-1 combines with J gene TRBJ1-5; D gene unclear. Germline loops: CDR1 KGHDR, CDR2 SFDVKD. The CDR3 extends over 14 amino acids. Trimming pared 0 bases from V and 0 bases from J, leaving 2 bases between. The CDR3 coding sequence is TGTGCCACCAGTGATTTGAATAGCAATCAGCCCCAGCATTTT. It specifies CATSDLNSNQPQHF.

This clonotype was observed many times. The rearrangement joins TRBV29-1 to TRBJ1-5, with D hard to call. The CDR3 covers 14 residues. Trimming removed 4 bases from V and 7 bases from J, with 17 bases in between. CDR1 and CDR2 from the germline V gene are SQVTM and ANQGSEA. CDR3 region: CSVGGNSGSQPQHF. CDR3 in DNA: TGCAGCGTTGGTGGAAATTCGGGGAGCCAGCCCCAGCATTTT.

Ten or more counts support this clonotype. The rearrangement joins TRBV7-2 to TRBJ2-1; D might be TRBD1 (5 bases). V lost 5 bases and J 5 bases, leaving 16 bases between the germline ends. The CDR3 is made up of 15 amino acids. Germline V lookup: CDR1 SGHTA, CDR2 FQGNSA. CDR3 in DNA: TGTGCCAGCAGCCCAGTGGGGCCCTGGGACAATGAGCAGTTCTTC. Protein: CASSPVGPWDNEQFF.

The gene calls are TRBV9 and TRBJ2-5; 7 nucleotides agree with TRBD1. V lost 2 bases to trimming and J lost 2 bases; unmatched junction nucleotides: 6. The CDR3 runs to 15 residues. In germline, CDR1 is SGDLS, CDR2 YYNGEE. CDR3 protein: CASSVTGTAQETQYF. The CDR3 DNA reads as TGTGCCAGCAGCGTTACCGGGACAGCGCAAGAGACCCAGTACTTC.

The table lists this clonotype with a few counts. The genes are TRBV20-1 and TRBJ1-5; TRBD1 might be the D (6 bases). Germline CDR1 and CDR2: DFQATT and SNEGSKA (reference sequence). CDR3 length: 16 amino acids. V gave up 1 base and J gave up 3 bases, with 16 bases separating them. The CDR3 reads CSARGGTSGANQPQHF. The DNA for the CDR3 is TGCAGTGCTAGAGGGGGGACGTCGGGGGCCAATCAGCCCCAGCATTTT.

This clonotype was picked up many times. The rearrangement uses TRBV19 and TRBJ2-2; D may be TRBD1 (6 bases). V was cut by 5 bases and J by 4 bases, with 14 bases left in between. This CDR3 is 15 amino acids long. Germline CDR1 reads LNHDA; CDR2 reads SQIVND (reference sequence). The CDR3 region has the DNA TGTGCCAGTAGTCCCAGGGGTGAGGCCACCGGGGAGCTGTTTTTT. Protein sequence: CASSPRGEATGELFF.